A selection of T cell receptor beta chains follows, all from one sample in a study of cytomegalovirus exposure and HLA in healthy donors. Clones were read by immunoSEQ multiplex PCR, and TCRdb kept only the in-frame ones, dropping some. The repertoire holds about 42,000 clones, with about 47% as singletons. Sequencing was done on a sample of PBMCs. All receptors come from a human donor in good health. Both conserved end residues are part of each CDR3. Only some rows state a clone size, as once, few, many or a class for expanded clones.

CDR3 protein: CASSIGEGATNEKLFF
clone size: -
V gene: TRBV19
J gene: TRBJ1-4

CDR3 protein: CASTVETQYF
clone size: -
V gene: TRBV21-1
J gene: TRBJ2-5

CDR3 protein: CASSSGGIGNTIYF
clone size: -
V gene: TRBV7-2
J gene: TRBJ1-3

CDR3 protein: CASGLAGLEQYF
clone size: -
V gene: TRBV27
J gene: TRBJ2-7

CDR3 protein: CASSFPSLSSSGYTF
clone size: few
V gene: TRBV7-3
J gene: TRBJ1-2

CDR3 protein: CASSEAGALNEQFF
clone size: -
V gene: TRBV6-4
J gene: TRBJ2-1

CDR3 protein: CASSQEVGLGANVLTF
clone size: few
V gene: TRBV4-3
J gene: TRBJ2-6

CDR3 protein: CASSVSLLAGGGEQFF
clone size: -
V gene: TRBV9
J gene: TRBJ2-1

CDR3 protein: CASSLYRNRGGISYEQYF
clone size: -
V gene: TRBV5-4
J gene: TRBJ2-7

CDR3 protein: CASTPRDRGNEKLFF
clone size: few
V gene: TRBV19
J gene: TRBJ1-4

CDR3 protein: CASSQTSNYGYTF
clone size: -
V gene: TRBV6-6
J gene: TRBJ1-2

CDR3 protein: CASSYSGRGGEKLFF
clone size: -
V gene: TRBV6-5
J gene: TRBJ1-4

CDR3 protein: CASSQDRGYGYTF
clone size: -
V gene: TRBV7-3
J gene: TRBJ1-2

CDR3 protein: CASSLSTERGKLFF
clone size: few
V gene: TRBV27
J gene: TRBJ1-4

CDR3 protein: CASSSRQGPNEKLFF
clone size: -
V gene: TRBV9
J gene: TRBJ1-4

CDR3 protein: CASSPYGNGNTIYF
clone size: -
V gene: TRBV18
J gene: TRBJ1-3

CDR3 protein: CASSRGGPTEAFF
clone size: few
V gene: TRBV5-6
J gene: TRBJ1-1

CDR3 protein: CASRSSGGGYTF
clone size: -
V gene: TRBV28
J gene: TRBJ1-2

CDR3 protein: CASSGSPPRGAGSQYF
clone size: -
V gene: TRBV9
J gene: TRBJ2-4

CDR3 protein: CASSLRDSPSGPQHF
clone size: -
V gene: TRBV7-2
J gene: TRBJ1-5

CDR3 protein: CASSSLKRVVDTQYF
clone size: -
V gene: TRBV11-2
J gene: TRBJ2-3

CDR3 protein: CASSAGLSEQFF
clone size: -
V gene: TRBV27
J gene: TRBJ2-1